Shown below are 4 T cell receptor beta chains from a single sample sequenced in a study of T cells in Graves' hyperthyroidism and ophthalmopathy. The TCR beta CDR3 regions underwent amplification using RNA transcripts as the source. HTBI primers were employed in a first-round RT-PCR of the TCR CDR3. TCRdb reprocessed the multiplex PCR reads via MiXCR and lists one record per CDR3 protein. This table has over 500,000 distinct CDR3 sequences, approximately 14% appearing once. The specimen was blood. The origin of the receptors is a woman in her thirties or forties with Graves' hyperthyroidism.

This clonotype came up many times. The CDR3 spells CSARDPGGGRTDTQYF. The CDR3 DNA is TGCAGTGCTAGAGATCCCGGGGGCGGGAGAACAGATACGCAGTATTTT. This chain uses TRBV20-1 with TRBJ2-3; tentative D call: TRBD2 (7 bases). The V gene's germline CDR1 is DFQATT and CDR2 SNEGSKA (reference sequence). The CDR3 is made up of 16 amino acids. Trimming took off 0 bases at V and 3 bases at J, with 16 bases between the two ends.

The chain couples TRBV6-1 to TRBJ2-1, with TRBD2 identical over 11 bases. With 5 bases clipped from V and 8 bases from J, the junction kept 8 bases outside the gene matches. The length of the CDR3 is 15 residues. From germline, CDR1 is MNHNS and CDR2 SASEGT. The CDR3: CASSLTSGSLYEQFF. The CDR3 DNA reads TGTGCCAGCAGTTTAACTAGCGGGAGTTTGTATGAGCAGTTCTTC.

This clonotype was recorded many times. The chain couples TRBV28 to TRBJ2-7, with 10 bases aligning to TRBD1. Germline loops: CDR1 MDHEN, CDR2 SYDVKM. The CDR3 consists of 15 residues. Unmatched junction bases numbered 8, after V lost 3 bases and J lost 6 bases. The CDR3 is CASSLGDRGLGEQYF. The CDR3 DNA follows: TGTGCCAGCAGTTTGGGGGACAGGGGTCTCGGCGAGCAGTACTTC.

This clonotype appeared many times. This rearrangement joins TRBV7-3 to TRBJ2-1; no firm D call. The germline V gene has CDR1 SGHTA and CDR2 FQGTGA. The V end lost 10 bases, the J end lost 0 bases, and 13 bases lay between the germline ends. CDR3 size: 14 residues. The CDR3 sequence: CATSSAGSYNEQFF. CDR3 DNA: TGTGCCACCTCGTCAGCAGGCTCCTACAATGAGCAGTTCTTC.